This T cell receptor (beta chain) was recorded in a study of regulatory T cells in long-lasting Graves disease. Time point: newly diagnosed GD, antithyroid drugs for less than 3 months. Extracted RNA from PBMCs served as the source of the TCR library. Graves' disease was diagnosed by American Thyroid Association guidelines. Notes on the study in general: TCR diversity was lower in persistent Graves' patients than in newly diagnosed ones. Persistent disease was associated with favored TRBV28 usage and with favored use of TRBJ1-2 and TRBJ2-5.

Construction of the TCR beta libraries employed iRepertoire HTBI primers in conjunction with Arm-PCR of CDR3 regions. TCRdb recomputed calls from the multiplex PCR reads with MiXCR, one row per CDR3 protein. The sample carries about 560,000 distinct CDR3 sequences, roughly 15% recorded once. Ten or more counts support this clonotype. Its antigen is unidentified. The CDR3 has 14 amino acids. V lost 7 bases to trimming and J lost 3 bases; unmatched junction nucleotides: 6. These data were also filed under a second study, of T cells in Graves' hyperthyroidism and ophthalmopathy. That source reports: Researchers report that a 13 V-J model separated ophthalmopathy from stable hyperthyroidism.

Sequencing used peripheral blood mononuclear cells (PBMCs), obtained at new diagnosis, from a patient treated with antithyroid drugs. The TCR sequence derives from a man younger than 35 with Graves disease. The V and J genes are TRBV12-3 or TRBV12-4 and TRBJ2-7; 10 nucleotides match TRBD1. CDR3 nucleotide sequence: TGTGCCAGCAATAACCGGGACAGGGGCTACGAGCAGTACTTC. Its protein product is CASNNRDRGYEQYF.